What follows are 27 T cell receptor beta chains derived from one specimen sequenced in a study of T-cell reconstitution after alpha-beta-depleted transplantation in children. Unique molecular identifiers featured in how the TCRbeta library was prepared. From the PCR reads, TCRdb called clonotypes with MiXCR, one entry per CDR3 protein. Among about 470,000 distinct CDR3 sequences, 43% were seen once, and the ten largest hold approximately 25%. Here the sequenced sample was PBMCs, taken before TCRalphabeta/CD19-depleted stem cell transplant. The receptors stem from a girl aged 2 to 9 with aplastic anemia, due to receive a stem cell transplant.

The rearrangement links TRBV6-5 to TRBJ2-1; D call uncertain. V was cut by 4 bases and J by 5 bases, with 12 bases left in between. The CDR3 loop spans 14 amino acids. The V gene's germline CDR1 is MNHEY and CDR2 SVGAGI. The CDR3, as DNA: TGTGCCAGCAGTTGGGTAGTCGGCCACAATGAGCAGTTCTTC. Translated: CASSWVVGHNEQFF.

This clonotype has just a few counts. The chain carries TRBV6-1 and TRBJ2-7, with D perhaps matching TRBD1 (5 bases). This CDR3 has 14 amino acids. Per the germline V gene, CDR1 is MNHNS and CDR2 is SASEGT. V was pared by 3 bases and J by 5 bases, with 14 bases between. As DNA, the CDR3 is TGTGCCAGCAGTGACAGGGTAAGAGGCGACGAGCAGTACTTC. This sequence encodes CASSDRVRGDEQYF.

This clonotype showed up just a few times. This chain joins TRBV13 and TRBJ2-7; D perhaps matches TRBD2 (5 bases). The CDR3 has 14 amino acids. CDR1 PRHDT and CDR2 FYEKMQ come from the germline V gene (reference sequence). Trimming took 3 bases from V and 2 from J, leaving 11 bases between them. The CDR3 reads CASSFWTFAYEQYF. CDR3 DNA: TGTGCCAGCAGCTTTTGGACTTTTGCCTACGAGCAGTACTTC.

The chain recombines TRBV20-1 with TRBJ1-4; D unclear. V lost 3 bases and J 4 bases, leaving 15 bases between the germline ends. The germline V gene encodes CDR1 DFQATT and CDR2 SNEGSKA (reference sequence). The CDR3 loop spans 15 amino acids. CDR3 nucleotide sequence: TGCAGTGCTAGTTACATGACCGGCATTAATGAAAAACTGTTTTTT. Protein product: CSASYMTGINEKLFF.

The chain combines TRBV20-1 with TRBJ1-2; D remains ambiguous. Per the germline V gene, CDR1 is DFQATT and CDR2 is SNEGSKA (reference sequence). CDR3 length: 14 residues. Trimming removed 0 bases at V and 7 bases at J, with 15 bases between. The CDR3: CSAREWNEGSGYTF. For the CDR3, the DNA is TGCAGTGCTAGAGAATGGAATGAGGGTAGTGGCTACACCTTC.

This clonotype has only a few counts. This chain uses TRBV20-1 with TRBJ2-1; 16 nucleotides line up with TRBD2. This CDR3 has 16 amino acids. CDR1 is DFQATT, CDR2 SNEGSKA, per germline (reference sequence). The V gene end was trimmed by 7 bases and the J gene end by 8 bases; junction bases not matched to a gene: 11. The CDR3 DNA reads as TGCAGTGTCATAACGGGACTAGCGGGAGGGGGCGATGAGCAGTTCTTC. Translating it yields CSVITGLAGGGDEQFF.

In this sample, this clonotype turned up once. V gene TRBV3-1 combines with J gene TRBJ1-1; no firm D call. V was clipped by 5 bases and J by 8 bases, with 12 bases between them. Per the germline V gene, CDR1 is LGHDT and CDR2 is YNNKEL (reference sequence). CDR3 size: 12 residues. The CDR3 is CASSSTGREAFF. CDR3 sequence (DNA): TGTGCCAGCAGCTCCACGGGTAGGGAAGCTTTCTTT. The whole variable domain, remainder taken from reference TRBV3-1 and TRBJ1-1, is DTAVSQTPKYLVTQMGNDKSIKCEQNLGHDTMYWYKQDSKKFLKIMFSYNNKELIINETVPNRFSPKSPDKAHLNLHINSLELGDSAVYFCASSSTGREAFFGQGTRLTVV.

This clonotype was detected a few times. The CDR3 loop is CASSPRRTSGSYNEQFF. The DNA for the CDR3 is TGTGCCAGCTCCCCGAGGCGGACTAGCGGGAGTTACAATGAGCAGTTCTTC. This rearrangement joins TRBV18 to TRBJ2-1; the match to TRBD2 covers 13 bases. This CDR3 spans 17 amino acids. Unmatched junction bases numbered 9, after V lost 6 bases and J lost 4 bases. Germline lookup yields CDR1 KGHSH and CDR2 LQKENI.

This clonotype was counted once. The chain employs TRBV20-1 and TRBJ2-1; D gene ambiguous. This CDR3 has 11 residues. V lost 1 base, J lost 10 bases, and 8 bases lay in between. The germline V gene has CDR1 DFQATT and CDR2 SNEGSKA (reference sequence). The CDR3 loop is CSARGPGEQFF. CDR3 DNA: TGCAGTGCTAGAGGTCCCGGGGAGCAGTTCTTC.

This rearrangement joins TRBV27 to TRBJ1-5; 8 bases agree with TRBD1. Per the germline V gene, CDR1 is MNHEY and CDR2 is SMNVEV (reference sequence). With 6 bases clipped from V and 0 bases from J, the junction kept 1 base outside the gene matches. This CDR3 is 14 amino acids long. Here the CDR3 DNA reads TGTGCCAGCAGGGACAGGGCTAGCAATCAGCCCCAGCATTTT. Its translation: CASRDRASNQPQHF.

This chain connects TRBV28 to TRBJ2-7; 7 nucleotides align to TRBD1. The CDR3 sequence is 13 residues long. CDR1 and CDR2 from the germline V gene are MDHEN and SYDVKM. The ends lost 5 bases at V and 7 bases at J; junction bases unmatched: 8. CDR3 amino acids: CASSETGQREQYF. CDR3 sequence (DNA): TGTGCCAGCAGTGAGACAGGGCAGAGGGAGCAGTACTTC.

This clonotype showed up just once. This sequence joins TRBV27 and TRBJ1-5; D is unclear. Trimming cost V 3 bases and J 7 bases, with 10 bases left between them. Looked up from germline, CDR1 is MNHEY and CDR2 is SMNVEV (reference sequence). The CDR3 is made up of 13 amino acids. This CDR3 is CASSFRGKQPQHF. Written as DNA, the CDR3 is TGTGCCAGCAGTTTCAGAGGGAAACAGCCCCAGCATTTT.

The chain is built from TRBV28 and TRBJ2-7; 7 bases are a match to TRBD2. Per germline, CDR1 MDHEN and CDR2 SYDVKM. This CDR3 is 16 amino acids long. The junction had 13 bases not matched to a gene; V was cut back by 6 bases and J by 2 bases. CDR3 loop: CASRPTQAGSTYEQYF. Here the CDR3 DNA reads TGTGCCAGCAGGCCCACACAAGCGGGGAGTACCTACGAGCAGTACTTC.

The chain uses TRBV28 and TRBJ2-3; no clear D. Germline V gene data show CDR1 as MDHEN and CDR2 as SYDVKM. The CDR3 covers 14 residues. Trimming took 2 bases from V and 0 from J, leaving 6 bases between them. CDR3 residues: CASSLRISTDTQYF. In DNA, the CDR3 is TGTGCCAGCAGTTTACGTATCAGCACAGATACGCAGTATTTT.

This clonotype came up a few times. The chain is built from TRBV4-1 and TRBJ2-7, with D possibly being TRBD1 (6 bases). CDR3 size: 12 residues. CDR1 is MGHRA and CDR2 is YSYEKL in the germline V gene. V was clipped by 1 base and J by 6 bases, with 7 bases between them. The CDR3 nucleotides are TGCGCCAGCAGCCAAGTAGGGGGCGAGCAGTACTTC. Amino acids: CASSQVGGEQYF.

This clonotype was found many times. V gene TRBV7-2 combines with J gene TRBJ2-5, with TRBD2 matching over 12 bases. Germline V CDR1 and CDR2: SGHTA, FQGNSA. The CDR3 has 16 residues. V shed 2 bases, J shed 5 bases, and the junction held 6 bases outside the gene matches. CDR3 DNA sequence: TGTGCCAGCAGCTTAATGACTAGCGGGAGTCGGGAGACCCAGTACTTC. Translation: CASSLMTSGSRETQYF.

The DNA of the CDR3 is TGCAGTGCTAGAGACGGGGACAGGGGCGTTCCTGAAGCTTTCTTT. It yields the protein CSARDGDRGVPEAFF. The gene calls are TRBV20-1 and TRBJ1-1; TRBD1 matches 10 bases. The CDR3 spans 15 residues. The trim removed 0 bases at V and 6 bases at J, leaving 7 bases unmatched. CDR1 and CDR2 from the germline V gene are DFQATT and SNEGSKA (reference sequence).

This clonotype was counted a few times. The V call is TRBV6-2 or TRBV6-3, the J call TRBJ2-7, with TRBD2 identical over 12 bases. The CDR3 length is 15 residues. CDR1 is MNHEY, CDR2 SVGEGT, per germline. V shed 5 bases and J 0 bases; nucleotides not matched to a gene: 2. CDR3 sequence reads: CASSRTSGTSYEQYF. The CDR3 DNA follows: TGTGCCAGCAGTCGGACTAGCGGGACCTCCTACGAGCAGTACTTC.

Only a few counts were recorded for this clonotype. V usage is TRBV7-9 and J usage is TRBJ1-1; D is perhaps TRBD1 (5 bases). V lost 2 bases and J lost 7, with 5 bases in between. The CDR3 totals 11 residues. Germline assignment: CDR1 SEHNR and CDR2 FQNEAQ (reference sequence). CDR3 amino acids: CASSLQGEAFF. The CDR3 DNA reads as TGTGCCAGCAGCTTACAGGGTGAAGCTTTCTTT.

In its sample, this clonotype was seen a few times. The chain employs TRBV5-1 and TRBJ2-5, with 8 nucleotides matching TRBD1. CDR1 and CDR2 (germline): SGHRS, YFSETQ. The CDR3 has 15 amino acids. V dropped 3 bases and J dropped 5; count of bases not matched to a gene: 9. As DNA, the CDR3 is TGCGCCAGCAGCTACCGGACAGGGTATCTCGAGACCCAGTACTTC. It is translated as CASSYRTGYLETQYF.

The V call is TRBV7-6, the J call TRBJ2-1, with TRBD2 matching over 11 bases. Unmatched junction bases numbered 13, after V lost 5 bases and J lost 1 base. The CDR3 runs 19 residues. Germline V gives CDR1 SGHVS, CDR2 FNYEAQ. The CDR3 DNA reads as TGTGCCAGCAGCCGCATGGGGACTAGCGGCTCGTTTTCCTACAATGAGCAGTTCTTC. Its translation: CASSRMGTSGSFSYNEQFF.

This clonotype showed up just a few times. The chain is built from TRBV18 and TRBJ2-7, with 10 bases identical to TRBD1. Germline lookup yields CDR1 KGHSH and CDR2 LQKENI. With V trimmed by 6 bases and J by 0 bases, 5 bases remained unmatched. The CDR3 totals 15 residues. CDR3 in DNA: TGTGCCAGCTCCCCCGGGACAGGGGCCTCCTACGAGCAGTACTTC. Protein: CASSPGTGASYEQYF.

V and J are TRBV4-1 and TRBJ2-1; 7 positions match TRBD1. The CDR3 has 15 amino acids. The V gene end was trimmed by 4 bases and the J gene end by 3 bases; junction bases not matched to a gene: 6. Germline lookup yields CDR1 MGHRA and CDR2 YSYEKL. The CDR3 DNA reads TGCGCCAGCAGCCGACCGGGACAGAGCTACAATGAGCAGTTCTTC. This encodes CASSRPGQSYNEQFF.

This clonotype showed up many times. This chain joins TRBV5-1 and TRBJ1-1, with TRBD1 matching 11 bases. The length of the CDR3 is 17 residues. CDR1 and CDR2 from the germline V gene are SGHRS and YFSETQ. Germline trimming cut 4 bases from V and 3 bases from J; bases unmatched to any gene: 11. This CDR3 is CASSPGQGVEPDTEAFF. In DNA form, the CDR3 reads TGCGCCAGCAGCCCGGGACAGGGGGTCGAACCGGACACTGAAGCTTTCTTT.

The CDR3 here is CASSPGPEVYGYTF. The CDR3 nucleotides read TGCGCCAGCAGCCCGGGACCCGAAGTTTATGGCTACACCTTC. The chain is built from TRBV5-1 and TRBJ1-2; tentative D call: TRBD1 (5 bases). CDR1 SGHRS and CDR2 YFSETQ come from the germline V gene. The CDR3 has 14 amino acids. Trimming pared 4 bases from V and 5 bases from J, leaving 15 bases between.

The chain combines TRBV5-1 with TRBJ2-6; D uncertain. The CDR3 contains 16 residues. CDR1 is SGHRS, CDR2 YFSETQ, per germline. V was pared by 4 bases and J by 0 bases, with 11 bases between. CDR3 sequence reads: CASSPGPSSGANVLTF. DNA of the CDR3: TGCGCCAGCAGCCCCGGACCGAGCTCTGGGGCCAACGTCCTGACTTTC. Using reference TRBV5-1 and TRBJ2-6 for the parts outside the CDR3, the full variable domain is KAGVTQTPRYLIKTRGQQVTLSCSPISGHRSVSWYQQTPGQGLQFLFEYFSETQRNKGNFPGRFSGRQFSNSRSEMNVSTLELGDSALYLCASSPGPSSGANVLTFGAGSRLTVL.

The chain combines TRBV12-3 or TRBV12-4 with TRBJ2-7, with 10 bases aligning to TRBD2. This CDR3 contains 14 residues. V trimming: 4 bases; J trimming: 3 bases; junction bases outside the gene matches: 3. The CDR3 spells CASSYVAGGYEQYF. Here the CDR3 DNA reads TGTGCCAGCAGTTACGTAGCGGGGGGCTACGAGCAGTACTTC.